These 3 T cell receptor beta chains were sequenced from one sample in a study of T cells in Graves' hyperthyroidism and ophthalmopathy. Regions amplified from RNA transcripts were the TCR beta CDR3 regions. The TCR CDR3 first-round RT-PCR relied on the HTBI primer set. TCRdb used MiXCR to reprocess the multiplex PCR reads, holding one entry per CDR3 protein. The data show roughly 650,000 distinct CDR3 sequences, 16% seen once. The specimen was blood. These receptors came from a middle-aged woman with Graves' ophthalmopathy.

The sample holds many counts of this clonotype. This CDR3 reads CATIPNRGGTQYF. CDR3 bases: TGTGCCACCATCCCGAACAGGGGAGGGACGCAGTATTTT. The gene calls are TRBV28 and TRBJ2-3, with D perhaps being TRBD1 or TRBD2 (7 bases each). The CDR3 is made up of 13 amino acids. Germline V lookup: CDR1 MDHEN, CDR2 SYDVKM. The V gene lost 10 bases and the J gene lost 9 bases, with 20 bases spanning the gap.

This clonotype has at least ten counts. This chain connects TRBV2 to TRBJ2-7; no clear D. V was clipped by 5 bases and J by 3 bases, with 5 bases between them. The CDR3 consists of 11 residues. CDR1 is SNHLY, CDR2 FYNNEI, per germline. DNA of the CDR3: TGTGCCAGCAGTAAGGACTACGAGCAGTACTTC. Its protein product is CASSKDYEQYF.

In its sample, this clonotype was seen many times. The chain carries TRBV12-3 or TRBV12-4 and TRBJ2-1; D gene unclear. With 3 bases removed from V and 10 bases from J, the gap between germline ends came to 16 bases. This CDR3 contains 14 residues. DNA of the CDR3: TGTGCCAGCAGTTTGGGTCTCCTCCTTAGGGAGCAGTTCTTC. Protein sequence: CASSLGLLLREQFF.